This paragraph reports one T cell receptor (beta chain). One junction end disagrees with the germline gene, perhaps due to a read error. The data were produced by immunoSEQ multiplex PCR, yet TCRdb's version contains in-frame clones alone and is incomplete. This sample has 25,000 to 35,000 clones, with 89% found just once. These data belong to a study of T cell changes during pregnancy in multiple sclerosis. This CDR3 comprises 13 residues. The germline gives CDR1 MDHEN, CDR2 SYDVKM. The sample consisted of CD8+ T cells from peripheral blood mononuclear cells, taken in the second trimester of pregnancy. The source is a female donor with multiple sclerosis, enrolled in a pregnancy study. The V gene is TRBV28, the J gene TRBJ2-1, with D tentatively TRBD1 (6 bases). CDR3 amino acids: CASSLGPGAPRLF. The CDR3 nucleotides read TGTGCCAGCAGTTTAGGTCCAGGGGCCCCACGCCTCTTC.